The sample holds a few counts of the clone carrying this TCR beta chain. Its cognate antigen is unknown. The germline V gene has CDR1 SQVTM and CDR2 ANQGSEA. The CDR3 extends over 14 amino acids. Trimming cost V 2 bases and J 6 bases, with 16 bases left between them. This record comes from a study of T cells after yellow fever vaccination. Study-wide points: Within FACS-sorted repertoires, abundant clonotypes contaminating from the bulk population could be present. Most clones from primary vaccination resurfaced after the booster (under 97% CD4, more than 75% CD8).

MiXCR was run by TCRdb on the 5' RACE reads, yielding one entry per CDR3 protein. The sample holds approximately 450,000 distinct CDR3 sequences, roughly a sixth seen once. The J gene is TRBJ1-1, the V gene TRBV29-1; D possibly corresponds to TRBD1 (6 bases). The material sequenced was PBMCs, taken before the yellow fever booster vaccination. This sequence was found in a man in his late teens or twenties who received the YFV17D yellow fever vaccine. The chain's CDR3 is CSVESQVGGAEAFF. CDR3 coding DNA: TGCAGCGTTGAATCCCAGGTCGGGGGCGCTGAAGCTTTCTTT.